This TCR beta chain stems from a study of blood T cells in healthy people across ages. This clonotype turned up a few times. It was with a sample-barcoded 5' primer and a J-beta primer mix that a second PCR of about 7 to 12 cycles was run. TCRdb reprocessed the 5' RACE reads with MiXCR, giving one entry per CDR3 protein. The table records about 1.8 million distinct CDR3 sequences, about 49% of them present only once. Sample: blood. This receptor was identified in a middle-aged woman in good health.

CDR3 amino acids: CASSPRQGWVHGYTF. CDR3 in DNA: TGTGCCAGCAGTCCCCGGCAGGGTTGGGTGCATGGCTACACCTTC. V and J are TRBV28 and TRBJ1-2; tentatively, D is TRBD1 (5 bases). V was cut by 5 bases and J by 6 bases, with 19 bases left in between. The germline gives CDR1 MDHEN, CDR2 SYDVKM. The CDR3 extends over 15 amino acids.